These T cell receptor beta chains were read from a single sample in a study of T cell responses to AZD1222 COVID-19 vaccine. The repertoire was sequenced with immunoSEQ multiplex PCR; TCRdb's copy has only in-frame clones and lacks some. The sample records 75,000 to 100,000 clones, more than 80% being singletons. The source was peripheral blood, collected on day 0 of AZD1222 vaccination. Receptor source: an adult in good health. CDR3s include the opening cysteine and the closing phenylalanine or tryptophan. Fields, in order: V gene, D gene, J gene, clone size, CDR3 DNA, CDR3 protein. A D gene is named only where the DNA matches it firmly. Size values are once, few and many counts, or a class for expanded clones, and some rows have none.

TRBV19	.	TRBJ2-5	.	TGTGCCAGTAGTCTGCGACCCTTAGTACAAGAGACCCAGTACTTC	CASSLRPLVQETQYF
TRBV6-2/TRBV6-3	TRBD2	TRBJ2-1	few	TGTGCCAGCAGTTACTCTTACGGGGGGTACAATGAGCAGTTCTTC	CASSYSYGGYNEQFF
TRBV3-1/TRBV3-2	TRBD2	TRBJ2-1	.	TGTGCCAGCAGCCAGACTAGCGGTAACTACAATGAGCAGTTCTTC	CASSQTSGNYNEQFF
TRBV27	TRBD2	TRBJ2-7	.	TGTGCCAGCAGTAGAGCGGGAGGACGAGGTTTCTCCTACGAGCAGTACTTC	CASSRAGGRGFSYEQYF
TRBV7-3	.	TRBJ2-2	.	TGTGCCAGCAGTCGCCCGGACACCGGGGAGCTGTTTTTT	CASSRPDTGELFF
TRBV5-1	.	TRBJ1-4	.	TGCGCCAGCAGCACGAGGGACTACCCTCGGGGGAAACTGTTTTTT	CASSTRDYPRGKLFF
TRBV28	.	TRBJ2-7	.	TGTGCCAGCAGTTCCCAACCCAACTACGAGCAGTACTTC	CASSSQPNYEQYF
TRBV7-2	.	TRBJ2-1	.	TGTGCCAGCAGCTTTAGTGGCTATGAGCAGTTCTTC	CASSFSGYEQFF
TRBV29-1	.	TRBJ1-2	.	TGCAGCGTTGGTAGTGGAGGGAACTATGGCTACACCTTC	CSVGSGGNYGYTF
TRBV6-5	TRBD1	TRBJ2-2	.	TGTGCCAGCTCGAAGGACAGGGTGAACACCGGGGAGCTGTTTTTT	CASSKDRVNTGELFF
TRBV6-2/TRBV6-3	TRBD2	TRBJ2-5	.	TGTGCCAGCAGTTACTCTCTAGCGGTCGGGGGGACCCAGTACTTC	CASSYSLAVGGTQYF
TRBV6-2/TRBV6-3	.	TRBJ2-3	.	TGTGCCAGCAGTTACCTGACCGTCACAGATACGCAGTATTTT	CASSYLTVTDTQYF
TRBV5-1	TRBD1	TRBJ1-6	.	TGCGCCAGCAGCGAGCAACCGGGACAGGGTAATTCACCCCTCCACTTT	CASSEQPGQGNSPLHF
TRBV19	TRBD1	TRBJ2-1	.	TGTGCCAGTTCGGCGGGGACAGGCATCAATGAGCAGTTCTTC	CASSAGTGINEQFF
TRBV11-2	.	TRBJ2-7	.	TGTGCCAGCAGCTTTAGAGGGCAGGGGTCCTACGAGCAGTACTTC	CASSFRGQGSYEQYF
TRBV19	.	TRBJ1-2	.	TGTGCCAGTAAAGGGTACGGGTCCTATGGCTACACCTTC	CASKGYGSYGYTF
TRBV29-1	.	TRBJ1-2	.	TGCAGCGTTGACAGGGCCTATGGCTACACCTTC	CSVDRAYGYTF
TRBV5-6	.	TRBJ1-1	.	TGTGCCAGCAGCTTAATAGTACCGAACACTGAAGCTTTCTTT	CASSLIVPNTEAFF
TRBV28	.	TRBJ2-3	.	TGTGCCAGCACCGGACGAGTGCTTGTCCCAGATACGCAGTATTTT	CASTGRVLVPDTQYF
TRBV4-1	.	TRBJ1-3	.	TGCGCCAGCAGCCCCGGGATCCTCTCTGGAAACACCATATATTTT	CASSPGILSGNTIYF
TRBV6-6	.	TRBJ1-6	.	TGTGCCAGCAGTTACTCTAGCCGGGTTGGAGATTCACCCCTCCACTTT	CASSYSSRVGDSPLHF
TRBV5-4	.	TRBJ2-1	.	TGTGCCAGCAGCTTGGGGGCCCCCAGGGAGCAGTTCTTC	CASSLGAPREQFF
TRBV18	.	TRBJ2-1	.	TGTGCCAGCTCACCCGGGCCAGGGTCTCCGCAGTTCTTC	CASSPGPGSPQFF
TRBV3-1/TRBV3-2	TRBD2	TRBJ2-7	.	TGTGCCAGCAGCCAAGGTCTGACTAGCGGGCCGTACGAGCAGTACTTC	CASSQGLTSGPYEQYF
TRBV6-6	.	TRBJ2-3	.	TGTGCCAGTAAAGGACAGTCCACAGATACGCAGTATTTT	CASKGQSTDTQYF
TRBV27	TRBD1	TRBJ1-4	.	TGTGCCAGCAGAGACAGGGGGAGTGAAAAACTGTTTTTT	CASRDRGSEKLFF
TRBV7-3	.	TRBJ2-7	.	TGTGCCAGCAGCTCGGGAGACGAGCAGTACTTC	CASSSGDEQYF
TRBV7-9	TRBD1	TRBJ1-5	.	TGTGCCAGCAGCTTAGCTAGGACAGGGACAAATCAGCCCCAGCATTTT	CASSLARTGTNQPQHF
TRBV27	TRBD1	TRBJ2-6	.	TGTGCCAGCAGTCGAATAGACAGGGGGTCTGGGGCCAACGTCCTGACTTTC	CASSRIDRGSGANVLTF
TRBV3-1/TRBV3-2	TRBD2	TRBJ2-7	.	TGTGCCAGCAGCCTCGGTCGCCGGGGGGGCGAGCAGTACTTC	CASSLGRRGGEQYF
TRBV7-8	TRBD1	TRBJ1-3	.	TGTGCCAGCAGCCATAGGACAGGGAGTGTGTACGGAAACACCATATATTTT	CASSHRTGSVYGNTIYF
TRBV4-2	.	TRBJ2-7	.	TGTGCCAGCAGCCAACCTGGGACAACCTCCTACGAGCAGTACTTC	CASSQPGTTSYEQYF